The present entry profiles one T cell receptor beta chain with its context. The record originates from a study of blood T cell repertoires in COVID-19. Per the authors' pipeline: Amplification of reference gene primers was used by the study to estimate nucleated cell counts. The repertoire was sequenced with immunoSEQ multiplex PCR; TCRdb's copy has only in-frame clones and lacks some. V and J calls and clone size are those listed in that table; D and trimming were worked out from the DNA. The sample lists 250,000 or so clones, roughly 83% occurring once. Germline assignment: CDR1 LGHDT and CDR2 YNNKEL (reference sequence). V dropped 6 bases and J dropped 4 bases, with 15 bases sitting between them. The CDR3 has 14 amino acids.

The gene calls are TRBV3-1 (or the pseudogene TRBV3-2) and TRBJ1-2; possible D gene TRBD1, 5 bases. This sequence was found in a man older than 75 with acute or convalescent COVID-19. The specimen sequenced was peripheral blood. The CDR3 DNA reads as TGTGCCAGCAGTCCAGGGATTTCGGGCTATGGCTACACCTTC. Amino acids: CASSPGISGYGYTF.